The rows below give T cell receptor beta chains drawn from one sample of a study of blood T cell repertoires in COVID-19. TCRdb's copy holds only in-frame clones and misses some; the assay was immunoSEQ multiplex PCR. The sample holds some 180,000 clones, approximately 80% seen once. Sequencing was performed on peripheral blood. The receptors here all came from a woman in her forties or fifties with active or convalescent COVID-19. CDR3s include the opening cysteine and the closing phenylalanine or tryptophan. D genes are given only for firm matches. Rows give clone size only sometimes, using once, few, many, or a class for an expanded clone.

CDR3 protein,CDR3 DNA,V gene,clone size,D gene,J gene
CASRQGINQPQHF,TGTGCCAGCAGGCAGGGGATCAATCAGCCCCAGCATTTT,TRBV6-5,.,.,TRBJ1-5
CASSLTGGTEAFF,TGTGCCAGCAGCTTAACAGGGGGAACTGAAGCTTTCTTT,TRBV5-8,few,TRBD1,TRBJ1-1
CASSFETGGRDGYTF,TGCGCCAGCAGCTTCGAGACAGGGGGCCGCGATGGCTACACCTTC,TRBV4-3,.,TRBD1,TRBJ1-2
CASSGTSIRAGNTIYF,TGTGCCAGCAGCGGGACATCCATTCGTGCTGGAAACACCATATATTTT,TRBV3-1/TRBV3-2,.,.,TRBJ1-3
CASSEEDRGLDTIYF,TGTGCCAGCAGTGAAGAGGACAGGGGGCTAGACACCATATATTTT,TRBV2,.,TRBD1,TRBJ1-3
CASSPQGDGSGYTF,TGTGCCAGTAGCCCACAGGGTGACGGGTCTGGCTACACCTTC,TRBV19,.,.,TRBJ1-2
CASWMGGSGNTIYF,TGTGCCAGCTGGATGGGGGGCTCTGGAAACACCATATATTTT,TRBV28,.,.,TRBJ1-3
CASSSQASSAYNQPQHF,TGTGCCAGCAGCTCCCAGGCTTCCTCTGCGTACAATCAGCCCCAGCATTTT,TRBV5-5,.,.,TRBJ1-5
CASSPRTGAGYGYTF,TGCGCCAGCAGCCCGAGGACAGGGGCTGGCTATGGCTACACCTTC,TRBV4-3,.,TRBD1,TRBJ1-2
CASSLYERDRGKPRGAYEQYF,TGTGCCAGCAGTTTATATGAACGGGACAGGGGGAAACCGAGGGGAGCCTACGAGCAGTACTTC,TRBV28,.,TRBD1,TRBJ2-7